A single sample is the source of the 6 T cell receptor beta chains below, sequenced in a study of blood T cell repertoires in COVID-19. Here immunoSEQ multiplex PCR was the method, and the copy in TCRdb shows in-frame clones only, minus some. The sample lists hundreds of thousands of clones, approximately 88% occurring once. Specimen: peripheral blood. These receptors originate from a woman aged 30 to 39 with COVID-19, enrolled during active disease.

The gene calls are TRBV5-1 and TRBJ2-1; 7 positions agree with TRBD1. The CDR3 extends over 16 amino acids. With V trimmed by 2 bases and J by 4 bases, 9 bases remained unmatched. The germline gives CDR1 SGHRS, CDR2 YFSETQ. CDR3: CASSFLGGTEYNEQFF. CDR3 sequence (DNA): TGCGCCAGCAGCTTTTTAGGTGGGACAGAATACAATGAGCAGTTCTTC.

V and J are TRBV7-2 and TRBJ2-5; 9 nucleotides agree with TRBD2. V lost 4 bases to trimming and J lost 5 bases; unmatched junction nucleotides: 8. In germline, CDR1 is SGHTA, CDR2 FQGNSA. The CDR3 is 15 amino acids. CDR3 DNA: TGTGCCAGCAGCTCTAGCGGGGTCAGAGGGGAGACCCAGTACTTC. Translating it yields CASSSSGVRGETQYF.

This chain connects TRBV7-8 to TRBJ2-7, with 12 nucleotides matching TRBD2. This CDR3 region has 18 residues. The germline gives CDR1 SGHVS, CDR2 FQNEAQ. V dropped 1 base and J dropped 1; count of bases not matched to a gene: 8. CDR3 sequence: CASSLDSLAGGASYEQYV. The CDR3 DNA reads TGTGCCAGCAGCTTAGATTCGCTAGCGGGGGGGGCGTCCTACGAGCAGTACGTC.

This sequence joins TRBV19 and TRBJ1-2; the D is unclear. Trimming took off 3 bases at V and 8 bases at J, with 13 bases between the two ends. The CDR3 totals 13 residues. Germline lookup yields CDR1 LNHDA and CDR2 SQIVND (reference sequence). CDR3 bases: TGTGCCAGTAGTATGAACGGGGTTGGAGGCTACACCTTC. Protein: CASSMNGVGGYTF.

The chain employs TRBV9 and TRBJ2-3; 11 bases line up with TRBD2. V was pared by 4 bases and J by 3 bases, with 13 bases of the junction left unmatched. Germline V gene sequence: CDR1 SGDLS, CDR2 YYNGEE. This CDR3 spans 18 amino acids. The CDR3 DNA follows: TGTGCCAGCAGCCCCGACCTAGCGGGAGGCCTGAGAACAGATACGCAGTATTTT. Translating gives CASSPDLAGGLRTDTQYF.

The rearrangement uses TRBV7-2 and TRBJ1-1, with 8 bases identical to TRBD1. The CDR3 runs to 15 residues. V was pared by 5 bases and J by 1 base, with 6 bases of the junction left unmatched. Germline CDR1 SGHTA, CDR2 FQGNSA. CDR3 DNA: TGTGCCAGCAGCCGGACAGGGCAGGGGAACACTGAAGCTTTCTTT. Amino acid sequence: CASSRTGQGNTEAFF.